These 29 T cell receptor beta chains were all obtained from the same sample, sequenced in a study of blood T cell repertoires in COVID-19. TCRdb's table, derived via immunoSEQ multiplex PCR, lists solely in-frame clones and lacks some. The table shows tens of thousands of clones, with more than 60% occurring only once. The sequenced sample was peripheral blood. These TCRs come from a woman between 70 and 85 years old with active or convalescent COVID-19.

The rearrangement uses TRBV6-5 and TRBJ1-2; possible D gene TRBD1, 6 bases. Germline loops: CDR1 MNHEY, CDR2 SVGAGI. The germline V and J ends were trimmed by 7 bases and 2 bases, with 11 bases remaining between them. The CDR3 is 13 amino acids. The DNA for the CDR3 is TGTGCCAGCACCAAAACAGGGAACTATGGCTACACCTTC. It yields the protein CASTKTGNYGYTF.

The rearrangement joins TRBV9 to TRBJ1-3; D not resolved. The CDR3 spans 16 residues. The germline V gene encodes CDR1 SGDLS and CDR2 YYNGEE. The V gene lost 0 bases and the J gene lost 3 bases, with 13 bases spanning the gap. CDR3 nucleotide sequence: TGTGCCAGCAGCGTAGCCCTGGGAGTGAGTGGAAACACCATATATTTT. Translating gives CASSVALGVSGNTIYF.

This clone was seen a few times. The J gene is TRBJ1-5, the V gene TRBV11-2; D is perhaps TRBD1 (5 bases). The germline CDR1 and CDR2 sequences are SGHAT and FQNNGV. The CDR3 covers 18 residues. Trimming removed 1 base from V and 0 bases from J, with 16 bases in between. For the CDR3, the DNA is TGTGCCAGCAGCTTAGGGCAGGGAGGGTTTTATAGCAATCAGCCCCAGCATTTT. It encodes CASSLGQGGFYSNQPQHF. Full variable domain (remainder filled in from reference TRBV11-2 and TRBJ1-5): EAGVAQSPRYKIIEKRQSVAFWCNPISGHATLYWYQQILGQGPKLLIQFQNNGVVDDSQLPKDRFSAERLKGVDSTLKIQPAKLEDSAVYLCASSLGQGGFYSNQPQHFGDGTRLSIL.

This sequence joins TRBV23-1 and TRBJ2-5; the match to TRBD1 covers 10 bases. TRBV23-1 has ORF status, its function being uncertain. V shed 7 bases, J shed 5 bases, and the junction held 4 bases outside the gene matches. The CDR3 length is 13 residues. CDR3: CASKTGGWETQYF. CDR3 coding DNA: TGCGCCAGCAAGACAGGGGGCTGGGAGACCCAGTACTTC.

The J gene is TRBJ2-2, the V gene TRBV4-2; 14 bases agree with TRBD2. The germline gives CDR1 LGHNA, CDR2 YNFKEQ. Losses at the gene ends were 3 bases for V and 6 bases for J; bases not matched to a gene: 9. The CDR3 consists of 18 residues. In DNA, the CDR3 is TGTGCCAGCAGCCAGCGAACGGGACTAGCGGGAGTCGCCGGGGAGCTGTTTTTT. It encodes CASSQRTGLAGVAGELFF.

The genes are TRBV7-2 and TRBJ1-6; 9 positions agree with TRBD1. This CDR3 has 14 residues. From germline, CDR1 is SGHTA and CDR2 FQGNSA. With 4 bases clipped from V and 10 bases from J, the junction kept 5 bases outside the gene matches. CDR3 in DNA: TGTGCCAGCAGCTCCTACAGGGGGCTCTCACCCCTCCACTTT. Its protein product is CASSSYRGLSPLHF.

The V gene is TRBV13, the J gene TRBJ2-1, with 9 bases fitting TRBD2. Germline V gives CDR1 PRHDT, CDR2 FYEKMQ (reference sequence). This CDR3 has 17 residues. With 5 bases clipped from V and 6 bases from J, the junction kept 14 bases outside the gene matches. The CDR3 region has the DNA TGTGCCAGCAGCGCAGGGACTAGCCGGAAGGGGGGCAATGAGCAGTTCTTC. It encodes CASSAGTSRKGGNEQFF. Full variable domain (rest looked up from reference TRBV13 and TRBJ2-1): AAGVIQSPRHLIKEKRETATLKCYPIPRHDTVYWYQQGPGQDPQFLISFYEKMQSDKGSIPDRFSAQQFSDYHSELNMSSLELGDSALYFCASSAGTSRKGGNEQFFGPGTRLTVL.

V usage is TRBV27 and J usage is TRBJ1-2, with TRBD1 matching over 8 bases. This CDR3 comprises 13 residues. Trimming cost V 3 bases and J 8 bases; bases outside gene matches: 5. Germline V gene lookup returns CDR1 MNHEY and CDR2 SMNVEV (reference sequence). CDR3 sequence: CASSFQGALGYTF. The CDR3 DNA follows: TGTGCCAGCAGTTTCCAGGGGGCGTTGGGCTACACCTTC.

The chain combines TRBV30 with TRBJ2-5, with D perhaps matching TRBD2 (7 bases). Germline V gene data show CDR1 as GTSNPN and CDR2 as SVGIG (reference sequence). The germline V and J ends were trimmed by 7 bases and 5 bases, with 23 bases remaining between them. The CDR3 covers 15 residues. The CDR3 DNA follows: TGTGCCTCAAGATCCTTCTACGGGGGGCGGGAGACCCAGTACTTC. It yields the protein CASRSFYGGRETQYF.

This clone was observed once. The gene calls are TRBV4-3 and TRBJ2-7, with D unresolved. Germline loops: CDR1 LGHNA, CDR2 YSLEER. The V end lost 0 bases, the J end lost 0 bases, and 6 bases lay between the germline ends. The CDR3 has 14 residues. The CDR3 is CASSQEYGSYEQYF. The CDR3 coding sequence is TGCGCCAGCAGCCAAGAGTACGGCTCCTACGAGCAGTACTTC.

Only one count was recorded for this clone. This chain connects TRBV24-1 to TRBJ2-3; 9 bases align to TRBD1. CDR1 and CDR2 from the germline V gene are KGHDR and SFDVKD. The CDR3 extends over 15 amino acids. Losses at the gene ends were 4 bases for V and 5 bases for J; bases not matched to a gene: 6. The CDR3, as DNA: TGTGCCACCAGTGAAACGGGACAGGGCCTAGATACGCAGTATTTT. It codes for CATSETGQGLDTQYF.

This clone was detected once. This chain connects TRBV5-1 to TRBJ1-1; 7 bases match TRBD1. The CDR3 covers 13 residues. Losses at the gene ends were 8 bases for V and 6 bases for J; bases not matched to a gene: 10. CDR1 and CDR2 from the germline V gene are SGHRS and YFSETQ. CDR3 sequence (DNA): TGCGCCAGTGCGACAGGGTTTGGCGCTGAAGCTTTCTTT. It is translated as CASATGFGAEAFF.

The chain couples TRBV10-3 to TRBJ1-2; TRBD1 is a possible D gene (6 bases). V shed 0 bases and J shed 4 bases, with 12 bases lying between them. Germline values: CDR1 ENHRY, CDR2 SYGVKD. The CDR3 spans 15 residues. CDR3: CAISESTSQGYGYTF. Written as DNA, the CDR3 is TGTGCCATCAGTGAGTCGACCTCACAGGGCTATGGCTACACCTTC.

The rearrangement uses TRBV28 and TRBJ2-7; 8 nucleotides line up with TRBD2. Germline CDR1 is MDHEN and CDR2 is SYDVKM. The length of the CDR3 is 17 residues. J lost 4 bases, V lost 4 bases, and 15 bases had no gene match. CDR3 sequence reads: CASSSLYQGLAAYEQYF. CDR3 coding DNA: TGTGCCAGCAGTTCCCTCTACCAAGGACTAGCAGCTTACGAGCAGTACTTC.

This clone was seen more than once but under ten times. The J gene is TRBJ1-6, the V gene TRBV3-1 (or the pseudogene TRBV3-2), with 8 bases that match TRBD1. V trimming: 1 base; J trimming: 9 bases; junction bases outside the gene matches: 11. This CDR3 is built from 17 residues. CDR1 LGHDT and CDR2 YNNKEL come from the germline V gene (reference sequence). The CDR3 sequence: CASSQGQFGTGGSPLHF. CDR3 nucleotide sequence: TGTGCCAGCAGCCAAGGTCAATTCGGGACAGGAGGTTCACCCCTCCACTTT.

This clone was seen only a few times. The chain carries TRBV7-6 and TRBJ1-1; 7 bases map to TRBD1. The germline V gene encodes CDR1 SGHVS and CDR2 FNYEAQ. With 6 bases clipped from V and 8 bases from J, the junction kept 15 bases outside the gene matches. This CDR3 has 15 amino acids. This chain's CDR3 is CASSPHRGPRVEAFF. The CDR3 nucleotides read TGTGCCAGCAGTCCCCACAGGGGCCCCAGGGTGGAAGCTTTCTTT.

With respect to this clone: The sample holds other DNA sequences that translate to the same CDR3. This chain joins TRBV11-2 and TRBJ2-7; possibly TRBD2 for D (6 bases). Germline values: CDR1 SGHAT, CDR2 FQNNGV. Trimming left V 7 bases short and J 5 bases short, with 21 bases between. The CDR3 runs to 15 residues. CDR3 DNA: TGTGCCAGCACCATCTGGGCGGGGCGGCTAAACGAGCAGTACTTC. Protein product: CASTIWAGRLNEQYF.

The V call is TRBV27, the J call TRBJ1-5, with 10 bases that match TRBD1. Germline V gene data show CDR1 as MNHEY and CDR2 as SMNVEV (reference sequence). The CDR3 has 15 amino acids. Losses at the gene ends were 2 bases for V and 5 bases for J; bases not matched to a gene: 3. CDR3 sequence (DNA): TGTGCCAGCAGTTTAAGGGGACAGGGGCATCAGCCCCAGCATTTT. Translating gives CASSLRGQGHQPQHF.

The rearrangement joins TRBV28 to TRBJ2-5; 8 bases agree with TRBD1. The CDR3 contains 15 residues. Per the germline V gene, CDR1 is MDHEN and CDR2 is SYDVKM. V was clipped by 5 bases and J by 5 bases; unmatched bases: 10. Here the CDR3 DNA reads TGTGCCAGCAGTGTAAGACGACAGGGGAGGGAGACCCAGTACTTC. This sequence encodes CASSVRRQGRETQYF.

The chain uses TRBV11-2 and TRBJ2-1; TRBD2 is a possible D gene (5 bases). CDR3 length: 15 residues. CDR1 is SGHAT, CDR2 FQNNGV, per germline. Trimming removed 1 base at V and 1 base at J, with 8 bases between. CDR3: CASSLGGWSYNEQFF. CDR3 DNA: TGTGCCAGCAGCTTAGGAGGGTGGTCCTACAATGAGCAGTTCTTC.

V and J are TRBV7-9 and TRBJ2-1, with D perhaps TRBD2 (5 bases). The CDR3 consists of 11 residues. The V gene's germline CDR1 is SEHNR and CDR2 FQNEAQ (reference sequence). V was shortened by 5 bases and J by 7 bases, with 6 bases between the two germline ends. The CDR3 here is CASSDYNEQFF. For the CDR3, the DNA is TGTGCCAGCAGCGACTATAATGAGCAGTTCTTC.

The chain carries TRBV5-6 and TRBJ2-7; weak D call: TRBD1 (6 bases). Germline V gene sequence: CDR1 SGHDT, CDR2 YYEEEE. The CDR3 contains 15 residues. The germline V and J ends were trimmed by 4 bases and 2 bases, with 16 bases remaining between them. CDR3 nucleotides: TGTGCCAGCAGCGACACAGGGTCCGCACCCTACGAGCAGTACTTC. Translation gives CASSDTGSAPYEQYF.

CDR3 loop: CAIRSGETQYF. As DNA, the CDR3 is TGTGCCATCAGGAGCGGGGAGACCCAGTACTTC. V is TRBV10-3 and J is TRBJ2-5, with D possibly matching TRBD2 (6 bases). The germline V and J ends were trimmed by 6 bases and 5 bases, with 7 bases remaining between them. Germline values: CDR1 ENHRY, CDR2 SYGVKD. The CDR3 has 11 residues.

The chain employs TRBV15 and TRBJ1-2; no reliable D call. The ends were cut back, 1 base at V and 4 bases at J, with 10 bases in the middle. Per the germline V gene, CDR1 is LNHNV and CDR2 is YYDKDF (reference sequence). The CDR3 covers 14 residues. As DNA, the CDR3 is TGTGCCACCAGCAGAGTGCGGGGAATCTATGGCTACACCTTC. Its translation is CATSRVRGIYGYTF.

The V call is TRBV7-9, the J call TRBJ1-5; a weak D match, TRBD1 (5 bases). This CDR3 region has 15 residues. Trimming stripped 0 bases from V and 2 bases from J, with 8 bases between. CDR1 and CDR2 from the germline V gene are SEHNR and FQNEAQ (reference sequence). CDR3 coding DNA: TGTGCCAGCAGCTTAGCAGGGGCCGGCAATCAGCCCCAGCATTTT. The encoded protein is CASSLAGAGNQPQHF.

This clone was seen only once. V and J are TRBV5-1 and TRBJ1-5; TRBD1 matches at 8 bases. The CDR3 has 16 residues. Germline V gene lookup returns CDR1 SGHRS and CDR2 YFSETQ. J gave up 3 bases and V 4 bases, and 9 bases lay outside the gene matches. Here the CDR3 reads CASSVGTGGVNQPQHF. CDR3 sequence (DNA): TGCGCCAGCAGCGTAGGGACAGGAGGGGTCAATCAGCCCCAGCATTTT.

The genes are TRBV7-8 and TRBJ1-5, with D unclear. Between the trimmed V and J ends, which lost 4 bases and 1 base, there was a span of 5 bases. Germline V gene lookup returns CDR1 SGHVS and CDR2 FQNEAQ. The CDR3 spans 13 residues. Here the CDR3 DNA reads TGTGCCAGCAGCTCGGGAAGCAATCAGCCCCAGCATTTT. Translating gives CASSSGSNQPQHF.

V is TRBV15 and J is TRBJ1-2; D may be TRBD1 (5 bases). Trimming stripped 0 bases from V and 6 bases from J, with 14 bases between. The CDR3 covers 15 residues. Per the germline V gene, CDR1 is LNHNV and CDR2 is YYDKDF (reference sequence). This CDR3 reads CATSRDDRNINGYTF. For the CDR3, the DNA is TGTGCCACCAGCAGAGATGACAGAAACATAAATGGCTACACCTTC.

The rearrangement uses TRBV10-1 and TRBJ2-2, with 13 bases matching TRBD2. V lost 4 bases to trimming and J lost 0 bases; unmatched junction nucleotides: 11. Germline V gene data show CDR1 as WNHNN and CDR2 as SYGVQD (reference sequence). The CDR3 sequence is 20 residues long. CDR3 loop: CASSGGSGLAGAPNTGELFF. The CDR3, as DNA: TGCGCCAGCAGTGGCGGATCAGGACTAGCGGGAGCACCGAACACCGGGGAGCTGTTTTTT.